The 24 T cell receptor beta chains below come from one sample, sequenced in a study of Tregs in tolerant kidney transplant recipients. Repertoires were generated with immunoSEQ multiplex PCR, while TCRdb's copy carries only in-frame clones and drops some. The sample includes about 72,000 clones, roughly 89% seen only once; the top ten take about 10%. The specimen was CD8+ T cells from blood, collected before the transplant. The receptors come from a human donor who received a combined kidney and bone marrow transplant.

This clone came up once. The V call is TRBV27, the J call TRBJ1-5; D gene uncertain. Germline loops: CDR1 MNHEY, CDR2 SMNVEV (reference sequence). This CDR3 has 13 residues. Trimming pared 3 bases from V and 0 bases from J, leaving 3 bases between. CDR3 in amino acids: CASSFYSNQPQHF. CDR3 in DNA: TGTGCCAGCAGTTTTTATAGCAATCAGCCCCAGCATTTT.

The gene calls are TRBV7-3 and TRBJ2-1; TRBD1 matches 7 bases. Germline-derived CDR1 and CDR2 are SGHTA and FQGTGA. CDR3 size: 13 residues. V shed 2 bases, J shed 6 bases, and the junction held 1 base outside the gene matches. The CDR3 protein is CASSLRDSNEQFF. The CDR3 nucleotides are TGTGCCAGCAGCTTACGGGACAGCAATGAGCAGTTCTTC.

V usage is TRBV15 and J usage is TRBJ2-2; D unclear. Germline V lookup: CDR1 LNHNV, CDR2 YYDKDF (reference sequence). V was cut by 0 bases and J by 4 bases, with 9 bases left in between. The CDR3 consists of 15 residues. The CDR3 bases are TGTGCCACCAGCAGAGAAGACCCGGGCACCGGGGAGCTGTTTTTT. Its protein product is CATSREDPGTGELFF.

V and J are TRBV5-6 and TRBJ1-2; 7 bases are a match to TRBD1. The CDR3 extends over 16 amino acids. With 1 base clipped from V and 0 bases from J, the junction kept 6 bases outside the gene matches. Germline CDR1 SGHDT, CDR2 YYEEEE. CDR3 sequence reads: CASSLLGQQANYGYTF. CDR3 bases: TGTGCCAGCAGCTTGTTGGGACAGCAAGCTAACTATGGCTACACCTTC.

The chain couples TRBV7-2 to TRBJ2-7, with 10 bases matching TRBD1. The CDR3 runs 15 residues. V dropped 3 bases and J dropped 4; count of bases not matched to a gene: 6. Germline V gives CDR1 SGHTA, CDR2 FQGNSA. CDR3 DNA sequence: TGTGCCAGCAGCTTCGGGACAGGGGACGGGTACGAGCAGTACTTC. It translates to CASSFGTGDGYEQYF.

The chain links TRBV7-9 to TRBJ1-5; 7 bases match TRBD1. Germline V gives CDR1 SEHNR, CDR2 FQNEAQ (reference sequence). After removal of 5 bases from V and 4 bases from J, the junction contained 5 bases not matched to a gene. This CDR3 spans 14 amino acids. CDR3 residues: CASSRDSLNQPQHF. In nucleotides, the CDR3 is TGTGCCAGCAGCCGGGACAGCCTTAATCAGCCCCAGCATTTT. The full variable domain, in which reference TRBV7-9 and TRBJ1-5 provide the parts outside the CDR3, is DTGVSQNPRHKITKRGQNVTFRCDPISEHNRLYWYRQTLGQGPEFLTYFQNEAQLEKSRLLSDRFSAERPKGSFSTLEIQRTEQGDSAMYLCASSRDSLNQPQHFGDGTRLSIL.

The CDR3 loop reads CASSFADTQYF. As DNA, the CDR3 is TGTGCCAGCAGTTTCGCAGATACGCAGTATTTT. This sequence joins TRBV27 and TRBJ2-3; D gene ambiguous. The CDR3 spans 11 residues. Germline V gene sequence: CDR1 MNHEY, CDR2 SMNVEV (reference sequence). V was clipped by 3 bases and J by 4 bases, with 2 bases between them.

The chain is built from TRBV4-3 and TRBJ1-1; D call uncertain. Trimming cost V 3 bases and J 5 bases, with 13 bases left between them. CDR1 LGHNA and CDR2 YSLEER come from the germline V gene. This CDR3 has 14 residues. The CDR3 spells CASSHVEGSTEAFF. CDR3 coding DNA: TGCGCCAGCAGCCATGTCGAGGGATCGACTGAAGCTTTCTTT.

V usage is TRBV13 and J usage is TRBJ2-1; 14 nucleotides line up with TRBD2. This CDR3 is 15 amino acids long. Germline trimming cut 5 bases from V and 9 bases from J; bases unmatched to any gene: 6. Germline loops: CDR1 PRHDT, CDR2 FYEKMQ (reference sequence). The CDR3 region has the DNA TGTGCCAGCAGCAAGGGACTAGCGGGAGATTTTGAGCAGTTCTTC. Translation gives CASSKGLAGDFEQFF.

The V call is TRBV5-8, the J call TRBJ1-1; D uncertain. The germline V gene has CDR1 SGHTS and CDR2 YDEGEE. The length of the CDR3 is 11 residues. V was trimmed by 5 bases and J by 4 bases, leaving 6 bases between them. The CDR3 loop reads CASSWATEAFF. CDR3 in DNA: TGTGCCAGCAGTTGGGCCACTGAAGCTTTCTTT.

J is TRBJ2-7 and V is TRBV9; the match to TRBD2 covers 12 bases. The CDR3 has 15 residues. The V gene end was trimmed by 4 bases and the J gene end by 7 bases; junction bases not matched to a gene: 9. Per the germline V gene, CDR1 is SGDLS and CDR2 is YYNGEE. The CDR3 spells CASSLLAGGPGEQYF. The CDR3 nucleotides are TGTGCCAGCAGCCTCCTAGCGGGAGGGCCAGGGGAGCAGTACTTC. Variable domain in full (rest from reference TRBV9 and TRBJ2-7): DSGVTQTPKHLITATGQRVTLRCSPRSGDLSVYWYQQSLDQGLQFLIQYYNGEERAKGNILERFSAQQFPDLHSELNLSSLELGDSALYFCASSLLAGGPGEQYFGPGTRLTVT.

This chain links TRBV10-3 with TRBJ2-3; 10 bases agree with TRBD1. V gave up 11 bases and J gave up 4 bases; unmatched junction bases: 6. The CDR3 consists of 13 residues. Germline-derived CDR1 and CDR2 are ENHRY and SYGVKD. The CDR3 sequence is CAYQDRGADTQYF. The CDR3, as DNA: TGTGCCTACCAGGACAGGGGGGCAGATACGCAGTATTTT.

The V and J genes are TRBV2 and TRBJ1-5; D perhaps matches TRBD1 (5 bases). Trimming left V 3 bases short and J 6 bases short, with 12 bases between. The length of the CDR3 is 14 residues. The germline V gene has CDR1 SNHLY and CDR2 FYNNEI. CDR3 DNA: TGTGCCAGCAGTGACCCGGGGGTTCGTCAGCCCCAGCATTTT. It translates to CASSDPGVRQPQHF.

V and J are TRBV5-4 and TRBJ2-7; possible D gene TRBD2, 5 bases. This CDR3 comprises 14 residues. Between the trimmed V and J ends, which lost 4 bases and 4 bases, there was a span of 15 bases. Germline assignment: CDR1 SGHNT and CDR2 YYREEE (reference sequence). The CDR3 sequence is CASSPNSREYEQYF. The CDR3 nucleotides read TGTGCCAGCAGCCCTAATTCCCGGGAATACGAGCAGTACTTC.

The chain recombines TRBV19 with TRBJ2-5, with D possibly being TRBD2 (6 bases). Germline loops: CDR1 LNHDA, CDR2 SQIVND (reference sequence). The CDR3 length is 16 residues. Between the trimmed V and J ends, which lost 4 bases and 5 bases, there was a span of 20 bases. CDR3 nucleotide sequence: TGTGCCAGTAGTACCCCTTTTTTAGGGACTGGGGAGACCCAGTACTTC. Translation gives CASSTPFLGTGETQYF.

This sequence joins TRBV9 and TRBJ2-3; 8 nucleotides align to TRBD2. Per the germline V gene, CDR1 is SGDLS and CDR2 is YYNGEE. The CDR3 length is 15 residues. Losses at the gene ends were 1 base for V and 2 bases for J; bases not matched to a gene: 3. Here the CDR3 DNA reads TGTGCCAGCAGCGTAAACGGGAGGGCCACAGATACGCAGTATTTT. Encoded protein: CASSVNGRATDTQYF.

This clone was recorded only once. The V call is TRBV9, the J call TRBJ2-5; TRBD2 agrees at 8 bases. The V segment lost 3 bases and the J segment 4 bases; nucleotides outside the gene matches: 8. The germline V gene has CDR1 SGDLS and CDR2 YYNGEE. The CDR3 is 15 residues long. The CDR3 sequence: CASSGSGAAGETQYF. In DNA, the CDR3 is TGTGCCAGCAGCGGTAGCGGGGCCGCAGGAGAGACCCAGTACTTC. The full variable domain, its missing parts supplied by reference TRBV9 and TRBJ2-5, is DSGVTQTPKHLITATGQRVTLRCSPRSGDLSVYWYQQSLDQGLQFLIQYYNGEERAKGNILERFSAQQFPDLHSELNLSSLELGDSALYFCASSGSGAAGETQYFGPGTRLLVL.

The V and J genes are TRBV6-5 and TRBJ2-1; D is ambiguous. Per the germline V gene, CDR1 is MNHEY and CDR2 is SVGAGI. The CDR3 covers 13 residues. V lost 5 bases to trimming and J lost 8 bases, with 13 bases between them. CDR3 bases: TGTGCCAGCAGTCTATTGAAAAGCTATGAGCAGTTCTTC. It is translated as CASSLLKSYEQFF.

The CDR3 sequence is CASSSTSDEQFF. CDR3 bases: TGCGCCAGCAGCAGTACTAGTGATGAGCAGTTCTTC. The rearrangement joins TRBV4-1 to TRBJ2-1; D perhaps matches TRBD2 (5 bases). Trimming removed 5 bases from V and 8 bases from J, with 10 bases in between. The length of the CDR3 is 12 residues. Germline CDR1 MGHRA, CDR2 YSYEKL.

The J gene is TRBJ1-3, the V gene TRBV19; D remains unclear. Germline V gives CDR1 LNHDA, CDR2 SQIVND (reference sequence). V dropped 3 bases and J dropped 8 bases, with 5 bases sitting between them. This CDR3 has 11 residues. CDR3 in DNA: TGTGCCAGTAGTATCGGTCACACCATATATTTT. Its translation is CASSIGHTIYF. The entire variable domain, with the rest obtained from reference TRBV19 and TRBJ1-3, is as follows: DGGITQSPKYLFRKEGQNVTLSCEQNLNHDAMYWYRQDPGQGLRLIYYSQIVNDFQKGDIAEGYSVSREKKESFPLTVTSAQKNPTAFYLCASSIGHTIYFGEGSWLTVV.

The rearrangement uses TRBV7-9 and TRBJ1-1; no reliable D call. From germline, CDR1 is SEHNR and CDR2 FQNEAQ (reference sequence). Trimming shortened V by 4 bases and J by 2 bases, and 11 bases separated the two germline ends. The length of the CDR3 is 14 residues. In DNA form, the CDR3 reads TGTGCCAGCAGCTCCCTTATTTATAACACTGAAGCTTTCTTT. Its translation is CASSSLIYNTEAFF.

Details on this clone: The sample has other DNA sequences that encode this CDR3 too. This chain uses TRBV28 with TRBJ1-6; D is unclear. CDR3 length: 14 residues. With 5 bases removed from V and 4 bases from J, the gap between germline ends came to 9 bases. Germline loops: CDR1 MDHEN, CDR2 SYDVKM. The CDR3 protein is CASSPGLYNSPLHF. The CDR3 bases are TGTGCCAGCAGTCCCGGACTTTATAATTCACCCCTCCACTTT.

The chain employs TRBV19 and TRBJ2-1; 8 bases fit TRBD1. Germline V lookup: CDR1 LNHDA, CDR2 SQIVND (reference sequence). The CDR3 runs to 14 residues. The ends lost 6 bases at V and 7 bases at J; junction bases unmatched: 8. CDR3 in amino acids: CASSQTRTGNEQFF. For the CDR3, the DNA is TGTGCCAGTAGCCAAACCCGGACAGGGAATGAGCAGTTCTTC.

This clone has just one count. V is TRBV11-3 and J is TRBJ1-4, with 9 bases matching TRBD1. Germline CDR1 and CDR2: SGHNT and YENEEA. CDR3 length equals 17 residues. Germline trimming cut 4 bases from V and 11 bases from J; bases unmatched to any gene: 17. The CDR3 sequence is CASSSSIPGQGFRKLFF. The CDR3 DNA reads as TGTGCCAGCAGCTCCTCTATACCGGGACAGGGTTTTCGGAAACTGTTTTTT.